This T cell receptor (beta chain) was identified during a study of cytomegalovirus exposure and HLA in healthy donors. CDR1 is SGHTS and CDR2 is YDEGEE in the germline V gene. This CDR3 is built from 13 residues. V gave up 1 base and J gave up 6 bases, with 8 bases separating them. PCR was performed using 60 Vbeta and 13 Jbeta primers. Generated by immunoSEQ multiplex PCR, the TCRdb table keeps only in-frame clones and is missing some. The sample includes 180,000 or so clones, approximately 85% of them seen just once. The rearrangement links TRBV5-8 to TRBJ2-1; D remains unclear. This receptor was taken from a man between 18 and 35 years old in good health and CMV-seropositive. The sequenced sample consisted of PBMCs. The CDR3 bases are TGTGCCAGCAGCTTGACAGCTGTCAATGAGCAGTTCTTC. Translation gives CASSLTAVNEQFF.